The 12 T cell receptor beta chains in this list originate from one sample, sequenced in a study of blood T cell repertoires in COVID-19. Generated by immunoSEQ multiplex PCR, the TCRdb table keeps only in-frame clones and is missing some. This sample has around 280,000 clones, with just under 90% found just once. The material sequenced was peripheral blood. The receptors were sampled from a woman in her twenties or thirties with COVID-19, enrolled during active disease.

The V gene is TRBV3-1 (or the pseudogene TRBV3-2), the J gene TRBJ2-5; D perhaps matches TRBD2 (6 bases). CDR1 is LGHDT and CDR2 is YNNKEL in the germline V gene (reference sequence). The CDR3 covers 15 residues. V lost 1 base to trimming and J lost 7 bases, with 16 bases between them. The DNA of the CDR3 is TGTGCCAGCAGCCAAGCTCCCCTCACTAGCACGACCCAGTACTTC. It encodes CASSQAPLTSTTQYF.

The rearrangement joins TRBV5-6 to TRBJ2-3, with D tentatively TRBD2 (6 bases). The CDR3 runs 19 residues. Deletions cut 4 bases from V and 2 bases from J, with 26 bases between. CDR1 and CDR2 (germline): SGHDT, YYEEEE. CDR3 bases: TGTGCCAGCAGCCCCCGCGGGCACCTAGCGCGGCCTTTCACAGATACGCAGTATTTT. Residues: CASSPRGHLARPFTDTQYF.

The V and J genes are TRBV6-2 or TRBV6-3 and TRBJ2-7; no clear D gene. Between the trimmed V and J ends, which lost 3 bases and 5 bases, there was a span of 8 bases. Per the germline V gene, CDR1 is MNHEY and CDR2 is SVGEGT. The CDR3 runs to 12 residues. CDR3 sequence: CASSYLENEQYF. In DNA, the CDR3 is TGTGCCAGCAGTTATCTTGAGAACGAGCAGTACTTC.

This clone has only one observation. V usage is TRBV4-1 and J usage is TRBJ2-3; TRBD2 agrees at 10 bases. CDR3 size: 16 residues. Trimming removed 0 bases from V and 9 bases from J; junction bases left unmatched: 9. CDR1 and CDR2 (germline): MGHRA, YSYEKL. The chain's CDR3 is CASSQEASGGFSTQYF. The CDR3 coding sequence is TGCGCCAGCAGCCAAGAGGCTAGCGGGGGTTTTAGCACGCAGTATTTT.

V and J are TRBV5-5 and TRBJ1-3; no reliable D call. The CDR3 has 16 residues. The germline V gene has CDR1 SGHKS and CDR2 YYEKEE (reference sequence). V lost 0 bases to trimming and J lost 4 bases, with 14 bases between them. CDR3 region: CASSLGFHSEGNTIYF. CDR3 coding DNA: TGTGCCAGCAGCTTGGGGTTTCACTCCGAAGGAAACACCATATATTTT. Complete variable domain (other parts from reference TRBV5-5 and TRBJ1-3): DAGVTQSPTHLIKTRGQQVTLRCSPISGHKSVSWYQQVLGQGPQFIFQYYEKEERGRGNFPDRFSARQFPNYSSELNVNALLLGDSALYLCASSLGFHSEGNTIYFGEGSWLTVV.

CDR3 region: CASTESLGRHQPQHF. The CDR3 coding sequence is TGTGCCAGCACCGAAAGCCTGGGCCGACATCAGCCCCAGCATTTT. This chain joins TRBV28 and TRBJ1-5; D uncertain. Between the trimmed V and J ends, which lost 7 bases and 5 bases, there was a span of 18 bases. CDR1 is MDHEN and CDR2 is SYDVKM in the germline V gene. CDR3 size: 15 residues.

The chain uses TRBV18 and TRBJ2-6; D may be TRBD2 (5 bases). CDR1 and CDR2 (germline): KGHSH, LQKENI. The V end lost 6 bases, the J end lost 2 bases, and 14 bases lay between the germline ends. The CDR3 covers 16 residues. The chain's CDR3 is CASSPDIGAGANVLTF. DNA for the CDR3: TGTGCCAGCTCCCCGGATATCGGGGCTGGGGCCAACGTCCTGACTTTC.

This chain links TRBV5-5 with TRBJ1-4; D unclear. The CDR3 covers 14 residues. Trimming took 0 bases from V and 6 from J, leaving 9 bases between them. Germline CDR1 reads SGHKS; CDR2 reads YYEKEE (reference sequence). The CDR3 DNA sequence: TGTGCCAGCAGCTTGGGGAGGGTGGATGAAAAACTGTTTTTT. Translating it yields CASSLGRVDEKLFF.

This clone turned up a few times. The rearrangement uses TRBV5-1 and TRBJ2-1, with 8 bases that match TRBD1. After removal of 6 bases from V and 4 bases from J, the junction contained 9 bases not matched to a gene. Germline CDR1 and CDR2: SGHRS and YFSETQ. The CDR3 extends over 15 amino acids. The CDR3 region is CASTVTGQGYNEQFF. The CDR3, as DNA: TGCGCCAGCACCGTCACCGGACAGGGTTACAATGAGCAGTTCTTC.

The chain links TRBV6-6 to TRBJ2-6, with D possibly TRBD1 on 6 matching bases. From germline, CDR1 is MNHNY and CDR2 SVGAGI (reference sequence). CDR3 length: 17 residues. V was pared by 5 bases and J by 0 bases, with 14 bases between. The CDR3 here is CASSLDRSYSGANVLTF. The CDR3 DNA follows: TGTGCCAGCAGTCTAGACAGGAGCTACTCTGGGGCCAACGTCCTGACTTTC.

The J gene is TRBJ2-1, the V gene TRBV19, with 8 bases identical to TRBD2. Trimming at V came to 5 bases and at J to 9 bases, leaving 12 bases not matched to a gene. Germline CDR1 reads LNHDA; CDR2 reads SQIVND (reference sequence). The CDR3 extends over 15 amino acids. DNA of the CDR3: TGTGCCAGTAGTTTGAGCGGGGGCCTAGGGGGTGAGCAGTTCTTC. Translated, it gives CASSLSGGLGGEQFF. The entire variable domain, with the rest obtained from reference TRBV19 and TRBJ2-1, is as follows: DGGITQSPKYLFRKEGQNVTLSCEQNLNHDAMYWYRQDPGQGLRLIYYSQIVNDFQKGDIAEGYSVSREKKESFPLTVTSAQKNPTAFYLCASSLSGGLGGEQFFGPGTRLTVL.

The V and J genes are TRBV5-6 and TRBJ2-1; D is perhaps TRBD1 (5 bases). V lost 4 bases, J lost 4 bases, and 12 bases lay in between. This CDR3 region has 14 residues. From germline, CDR1 is SGHDT and CDR2 YYEEEE. The chain's CDR3 is CASSRPDSYNEQFF. In DNA, the CDR3 is TGTGCCAGCAGCCGCCCTGACAGTTACAATGAGCAGTTCTTC.